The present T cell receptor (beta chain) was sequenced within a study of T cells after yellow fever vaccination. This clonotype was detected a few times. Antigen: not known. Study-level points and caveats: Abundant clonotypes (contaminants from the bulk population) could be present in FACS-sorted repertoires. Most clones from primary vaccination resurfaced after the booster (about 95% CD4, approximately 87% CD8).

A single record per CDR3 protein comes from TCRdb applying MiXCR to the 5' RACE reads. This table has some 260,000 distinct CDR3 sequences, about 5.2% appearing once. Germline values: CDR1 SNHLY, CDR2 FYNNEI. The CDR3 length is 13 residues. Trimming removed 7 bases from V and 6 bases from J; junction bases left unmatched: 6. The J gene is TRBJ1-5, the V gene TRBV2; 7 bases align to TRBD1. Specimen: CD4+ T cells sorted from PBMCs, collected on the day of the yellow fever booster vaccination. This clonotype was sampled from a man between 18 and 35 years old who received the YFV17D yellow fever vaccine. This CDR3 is CASTETGPQPQHF. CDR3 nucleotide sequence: TGTGCCAGCACTGAGACAGGGCCTCAGCCCCAGCATTTT.